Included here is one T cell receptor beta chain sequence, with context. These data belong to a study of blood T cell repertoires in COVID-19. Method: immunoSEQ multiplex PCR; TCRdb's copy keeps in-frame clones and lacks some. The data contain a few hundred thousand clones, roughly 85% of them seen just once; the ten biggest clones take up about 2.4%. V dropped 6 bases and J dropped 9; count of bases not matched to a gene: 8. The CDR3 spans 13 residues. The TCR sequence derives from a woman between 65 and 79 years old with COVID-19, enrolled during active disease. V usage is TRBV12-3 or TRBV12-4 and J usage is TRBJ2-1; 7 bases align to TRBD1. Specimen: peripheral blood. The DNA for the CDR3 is TGTGCCAGCAGGGTGACAGGGAAGGGTGAGCAGTTCTTC. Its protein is CASRVTGKGEQFF.